Following are 27 T cell receptor beta chains from one sample sequenced in a study of T cell responses to AZD1222 COVID-19 vaccine. The data were produced by immunoSEQ multiplex PCR, yet TCRdb's version contains in-frame clones alone and is incomplete. The profile shows 130,000 to 150,000 clones, about 86% of them singletons. The input for sequencing was peripheral blood, taken 28 days after the second AZD1222 dose. The source is an adult who received the AZD1222 COVID-19 vaccine.

The rearrangement joins TRBV6-1 to TRBJ2-7, with 8 bases identical to TRBD2. Unmatched junction bases numbered 6, after V lost 2 bases and J lost 3 bases. Germline CDR1 MNHNS, CDR2 SASEGT. The length of the CDR3 is 15 residues. CDR3 sequence: CASSELGSGVYEQYF. The CDR3 region has the DNA TGTGCCAGCAGTGAATTGGGTAGCGGGGTCTACGAGCAGTACTTC.

The chain has TRBV24-1 and TRBJ1-2, with 7 bases aligning to TRBD1. V dropped 4 bases and J dropped 4; count of bases not matched to a gene: 5. CDR1 and CDR2 from the germline V gene are KGHDR and SFDVKD. The CDR3 runs 14 residues. CDR3 residues: CATSDWDRGYGYTF. CDR3 nucleotides: TGTGCCACCAGTGACTGGGACAGAGGCTATGGCTACACCTTC.

This clone was observed once. CDR3 region: CASQSVGGHMAFF. The CDR3, as DNA: TGCGCCAGCCAGTCAGTTGGGGGCCACATGGCTTTCTTT. This sequence joins TRBV10-1 and TRBJ1-1; a possible D gene is TRBD1 (6 bases). From germline, CDR1 is WNHNN and CDR2 SYGVQD (reference sequence). CDR3 length: 13 residues. V lost 8 bases and J 11 bases, leaving 21 bases between the germline ends.

CDR3 in amino acids: CASSRGTASRELFF. CDR3 in DNA: TGTGCCAGCAGCCGGGGGACAGCATCCAGGGAGCTGTTTTTT. The chain carries TRBV7-8 and TRBJ2-2; D may be TRBD1 (7 bases). The CDR3 runs 14 residues. Per the germline V gene, CDR1 is SGHVS and CDR2 is FQNEAQ. Trimming left V 5 bases short and J 9 bases short, with 16 bases between.

The chain joins TRBV6-5 to TRBJ2-3; D not resolved. This CDR3 region has 13 residues. Germline assignment: CDR1 MNHEY and CDR2 SVGAGI. V was trimmed by 0 bases and J by 6 bases, leaving 7 bases between them. CDR3 DNA: TGTGCCAGCAGTTACTCGAACGGGGATACGCAGTATTTT. This sequence encodes CASSYSNGDTQYF.

This chain uses TRBV6-1 with TRBJ1-2; D remains unclear. The length of the CDR3 is 13 residues. Trimming took off 3 bases at V and 6 bases at J, with 11 bases between the two ends. Looked up from germline, CDR1 is MNHNS and CDR2 is SASEGT. For the CDR3, the DNA is TGTGCCAGCAGTGAGATCAACGGGGATGGCTACACCTTC. Protein: CASSEINGDGYTF.

In this sample, this clone turned up a few times. The V call is TRBV30, the J call TRBJ1-2; D perhaps matches TRBD1 (6 bases). Trimming stripped 5 bases from V and 6 bases from J, with 19 bases between. Germline V gives CDR1 GTSNPN, CDR2 SVGIG (reference sequence). The CDR3 has 14 residues. The CDR3 nucleotides read TGTGCCTGGGCGGTCCCCGGGGGGCAGCATGGCTACACCTTC. Amino acids: CAWAVPGGQHGYTF.

The V gene is TRBV5-8, the J gene TRBJ2-3; a possible D gene is TRBD2 (6 bases). Germline CDR1 SGHTS, CDR2 YDEGEE. V lost 0 bases and J lost 1, with 21 bases in between. This CDR3 comprises 19 residues. The CDR3 DNA sequence: TGTGCCAGCAGCTTGGTCGGGAGCCGGTTTAATGGCGGCACAGATACGCAGTATTTT. This translates into CASSLVGSRFNGGTDTQYF.

The chain carries TRBV6-1 and TRBJ2-1; D is possibly TRBD2 (5 bases). The germline V and J ends were trimmed by 0 bases and 13 bases, with 10 bases remaining between them. Germline CDR1 is MNHNS and CDR2 is SASEGT. The CDR3 is 12 amino acids. The CDR3 DNA follows: TGTGCCAGCAGTGAAGCGGGAGTACTTCAGTTCTTC. Protein sequence: CASSEAGVLQFF.

This rearrangement joins TRBV5-1 to TRBJ1-3; no clear D. V dropped 4 bases and J dropped 6 bases, with 14 bases sitting between them. Germline CDR1 and CDR2: SGHRS and YFSETQ. The CDR3 sequence is 14 residues long. The CDR3 is CASSIDGVENTIYF. In nucleotides, the CDR3 is TGCGCCAGCAGCATCGACGGGGTGGAAAACACCATATATTTT.

The rearrangement joins TRBV27 to TRBJ2-3; D gene unclear. CDR3 size: 16 residues. Per the germline V gene, CDR1 is MNHEY and CDR2 is SMNVEV (reference sequence). V lost 2 bases and J lost 0, with 12 bases in between. CDR3 sequence (DNA): TGTGCCAGCAGTTTAGAGCCACACGCTAGCACAGATACGCAGTATTTT. The encoded protein is CASSLEPHASTDTQYF.

V gene TRBV2 combines with J gene TRBJ2-1; 10 bases map to TRBD1. CDR1 is SNHLY and CDR2 is FYNNEI in the germline V gene. The trim removed 5 bases at V and 0 bases at J, leaving 1 base unmatched. This CDR3 contains 15 residues. The CDR3 region has the DNA TGTGCCAGCAGTTGGGACAGGGGCTCCTACAATGAGCAGTTCTTC. Encoded protein: CASSWDRGSYNEQFF.

The chain employs TRBV4-1 and TRBJ2-7; D possibly uses TRBD1 or TRBD2 (5 bases each). Trimming left V 1 base short and J 0 bases short, with 7 bases between. The germline gives CDR1 MGHRA, CDR2 YSYEKL. CDR3 length: 14 amino acids. The CDR3 here is CASSQVGGSYEQYF. CDR3 coding DNA: TGCGCCAGCAGCCAAGTTGGGGGCTCCTACGAGCAGTACTTC.

The chain is built from TRBV7-2 and TRBJ2-1; no reliable D call. V lost 5 bases and J 0 bases, leaving 5 bases between the germline ends. The germline CDR1 and CDR2 sequences are SGHTA and FQGNSA. This CDR3 spans 13 amino acids. Written as DNA, the CDR3 is TGTGCCAGCAGCCGCAGCTCCTACAATGAGCAGTTCTTC. Translation: CASSRSSYNEQFF.

V is TRBV3-1 (or the pseudogene TRBV3-2) and J is TRBJ1-6; unclear D gene. Trimming removed 4 bases at V and 7 bases at J, with 5 bases between. The CDR3 is made up of 12 amino acids. Germline CDR1 LGHDT, CDR2 YNNKEL (reference sequence). DNA for the CDR3: TGTGCCAGCAGCCTAAGCAATTCACCCCTCCACTTT. This gives the protein CASSLSNSPLHF.

V gene TRBV5-4 combines with J gene TRBJ2-2; weak D call: TRBD2 (8 bases). The CDR3 consists of 16 residues. Germline-derived CDR1 and CDR2 are SGHNT and YYREEE (reference sequence). V was pared by 4 bases and J by 4 bases, with 17 bases between. CDR3 bases: TGTGCCAGCAGCCCGGGGGGGACAGCGTTCACCGGGGAGCTGTTTTTT. Amino acid sequence: CASSPGGTAFTGELFF.

This clone was recorded a few times. The V gene is TRBV2, the J gene TRBJ2-7; D not certain. Trimming cost V 4 bases and J 3 bases, with 4 bases left between them. The CDR3 is made up of 11 amino acids. The V gene's germline CDR1 is SNHLY and CDR2 FYNNEI. The CDR3, as DNA: TGTGCCAGCAGTGGCTTCTACGAGCAGTACTTC. It translates to CASSGFYEQYF.

The chain recombines TRBV2 with TRBJ1-2; D not certain. Trimming left V 2 bases short and J 5 bases short, with 9 bases between. Germline CDR1 SNHLY, CDR2 FYNNEI. The length of the CDR3 is 13 residues. DNA of the CDR3: TGTGCCAGCAGTGAATATCAGGCATATGGCTACACCTTC. The encoded protein is CASSEYQAYGYTF.

The V gene is TRBV6-1, the J gene TRBJ1-3, with D perhaps matching TRBD1 (5 bases). Deletions cut 4 bases from V and 0 bases from J, with 13 bases between. Looked up from germline, CDR1 is MNHNS and CDR2 is SASEGT. The CDR3 extends over 16 amino acids. As DNA, the CDR3 is TGTGCCAGCAGTGCCCGACAGACCCCCTCTGGAAACACCATATATTTT. Protein sequence: CASSARQTPSGNTIYF.

The chain combines TRBV6-5 with TRBJ1-5; no clear D gene. Germline V gene lookup returns CDR1 MNHEY and CDR2 SVGAGI. The germline V and J ends were trimmed by 6 bases and 1 base, with 7 bases remaining between them. The CDR3 contains 13 residues. The CDR3 loop reads CASSLQSNQPQHF. The CDR3 nucleotides are TGTGCCAGCAGCCTCCAGAGCAATCAGCCCCAGCATTTT.

V and J are TRBV5-4 and TRBJ2-3, with D hard to call. CDR3 size: 13 residues. Germline V CDR1 and CDR2: SGHNT, YYREEE (reference sequence). V lost 4 bases to trimming and J lost 7 bases, with 13 bases between them. CDR3 amino acids: CASSLGGEYTQYF. In DNA form, the CDR3 reads TGTGCCAGCAGCCTGGGTGGTGAGTATACGCAGTATTTT.

The rearrangement links TRBV15 to TRBJ2-4, with 8 bases aligning to TRBD2. V was pared by 0 bases and J by 9 bases, with 7 bases of the junction left unmatched. Germline V gene lookup returns CDR1 LNHNV and CDR2 YYDKDF (reference sequence). The CDR3 totals 15 residues. The CDR3 sequence: CATSRDGAGGGIQYF. CDR3 in DNA: TGTGCCACCAGCAGAGATGGGGCGGGGGGTGGCATTCAGTACTTC.

The V call is TRBV11-3, the J call TRBJ2-5; no definite D call. Germline CDR1 reads SGHNT; CDR2 reads YENEEA. The V gene lost 6 bases and the J gene lost 4 bases, with 12 bases spanning the gap. CDR3 size: 13 residues. This chain's CDR3 is CASSPLAGETQYF. As DNA, the CDR3 is TGTGCCAGCAGTCCCCTCGCCGGAGAGACCCAGTACTTC.

The chain joins TRBV18 to TRBJ2-7; 7 bases line up with TRBD2. The ends lost 4 bases at V and 3 bases at J; junction bases unmatched: 21. This CDR3 region has 19 residues. CDR1 and CDR2 from the germline V gene are KGHSH and LQKENI. As DNA, the CDR3 is TGTGCCAGCTCACTTCTCCCACCCCCTAGCGGCAGGCCCCTCTACGAGCAGTACTTC. This translates into CASSLLPPPSGRPLYEQYF.

This sequence joins TRBV6-1 and TRBJ1-4, with no clear D. Trimming removed 2 bases at V and 8 bases at J, with 12 bases between. CDR1 MNHNS and CDR2 SASEGT come from the germline V gene. The CDR3 spans 14 residues. The CDR3 DNA sequence: TGTGCCAGCAGTGAAAGGTGGCTGGGGGAAAAACTGTTTTTT. Translating gives CASSERWLGEKLFF.

CDR3 nucleotides: TGTGCCAGCACAGCAGATACGCAGTATTTT. This gives the protein CASTADTQYF. This chain joins TRBV6-5 and TRBJ2-3; D ambiguous. The CDR3 runs to 10 residues. CDR1 and CDR2 (germline): MNHEY, SVGAGI. The germline V and J ends were trimmed by 7 bases and 4 bases, with 3 bases remaining between them.

This sequence joins TRBV6-6 and TRBJ1-5; 8 bases fit TRBD1. Germline V gives CDR1 MNHNY, CDR2 SVGAGI (reference sequence). V lost 7 bases to trimming and J lost 7 bases; unmatched junction nucleotides: 6. This CDR3 is 13 amino acids long. CDR3 DNA: TGTGCCAGCAAAGGACAGGGAGGCCAGCCCCAGCATTTT. Residues: CASKGQGGQPQHF.